This TCR beta chain was sequenced in a study of cytomegalovirus exposure and HLA in healthy donors. The study, taken as a whole, reports: The study designated around 150 TCR beta chains cytomegalovirus-associated.

The V gene's germline CDR1 is LGHNA and CDR2 YNFKEQ. Trimming at V came to 4 bases and at J to 4 bases, leaving 12 bases not matched to a gene. This CDR3 is built from 17 residues. On this clone: Its antigen is not known.

Clones were read by immunoSEQ multiplex PCR, and TCRdb kept only the in-frame ones, dropping some. The profile shows approximately 260,000 clones, around 88% of them singletons. Sequencing used PBMCs. This TCR was recovered from a woman younger than 45 in good health and CMV-seropositive. The chain joins TRBV4-2 to TRBJ2-2; 7 nucleotides line up with TRBD1. The CDR3 protein is CASSRTPGTVSTGELFF. In DNA, the CDR3 is TGTGCCAGCAGCCGAACGCCCGGGACAGTCTCCACCGGGGAGCTGTTTTTT.